The source of this TCR beta chain is a study of blood T cell repertoires in COVID-19. The length of the CDR3 is 14 residues. The germline gives CDR1 SGHTA, CDR2 FQGTGA. V shed 7 bases and J 4 bases; nucleotides not matched to a gene: 8. The data were produced by immunoSEQ multiplex PCR, yet TCRdb's version contains in-frame clones alone and is incomplete. The sample includes approximately 41,000 clones, 89% seen only once; the top ten take roughly 21%. J is TRBJ2-3 and V is TRBV7-3; 7 nucleotides agree with TRBD2. Material: peripheral blood. The origin of this receptor is a man in his fifties or sixties with active COVID-19. CDR3 region: CASKRGSESDTQYF. The CDR3 DNA follows: TGTGCCAGCAAACGCGGGAGTGAGTCAGATACGCAGTATTTT.